This T cell receptor (beta chain) was sequenced during a study of blood T cell repertoires in COVID-19. The overall study: COVID-19 samples, acute and convalescent, were from the United States, Italy and Spain. Sample material is recorded as cDNA or gDNA derived from T cells, B-cell-depleted T cells, or PBMCs.

This CDR3 region has 14 residues. V lost 1 base, J lost 3 bases, and 7 bases lay in between. CDR1 is SGHRS, CDR2 YFSETQ, per germline. Authors' data handling: Amplified reference gene primers provided the basis for estimating nucleated cell counts. Produced via immunoSEQ multiplex PCR; TCRdb's table is partial and in-frame only. For V, J and clone size, that table is used; D and trimming come from the DNA. The sample carries about 160,000 clones, 92% recorded once. The origin of this receptor is a man in his thirties or forties with COVID-19, enrolled during active disease. The specimen sequenced was peripheral blood. The gene calls are TRBV5-1 and TRBJ2-2; D gene ambiguous. The CDR3 DNA is TGCGCCAGCAGCTTGCTCCGGGACACCGGGGAGCTGTTTTTT. Its translation is CASSLLRDTGELFF.